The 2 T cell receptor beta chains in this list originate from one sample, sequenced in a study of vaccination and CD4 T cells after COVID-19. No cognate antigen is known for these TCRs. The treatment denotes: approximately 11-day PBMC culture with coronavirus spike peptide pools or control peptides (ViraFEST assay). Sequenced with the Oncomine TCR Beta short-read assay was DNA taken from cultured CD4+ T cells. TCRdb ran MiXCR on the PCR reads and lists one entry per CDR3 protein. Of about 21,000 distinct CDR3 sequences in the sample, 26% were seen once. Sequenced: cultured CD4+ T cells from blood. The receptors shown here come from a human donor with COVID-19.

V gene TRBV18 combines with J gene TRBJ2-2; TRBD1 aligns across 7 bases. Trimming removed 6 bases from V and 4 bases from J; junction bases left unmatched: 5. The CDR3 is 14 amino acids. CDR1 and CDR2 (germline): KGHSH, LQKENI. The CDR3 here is CASSLGQVTGELFF. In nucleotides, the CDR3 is TGTGCCAGCTCCCTAGGACAGGTCACCGGGGAGCTGTTTTTT.

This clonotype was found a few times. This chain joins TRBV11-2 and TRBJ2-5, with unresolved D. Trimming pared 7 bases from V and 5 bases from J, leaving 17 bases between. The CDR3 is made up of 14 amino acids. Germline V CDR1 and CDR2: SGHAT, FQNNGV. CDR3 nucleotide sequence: TGTGCCAGCAAACTCTCCTCTATAGTGGAGACCCAGTACTTC. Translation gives CASKLSSIVETQYF.